A selection of T cell receptor beta chains follows, all from one sample in a study of blood T cell repertoires in COVID-19. The table came from immunoSEQ multiplex PCR; TCRdb's copy has only in-frame clones and leaves some out. This sample has some 340,000 clones, with over 70% found just once. The sample was peripheral blood. The receptors were gathered from a man aged 25-45 years with active or convalescent COVID-19. Each CDR3 is given with its conserved first and last residue.

V	J	CDR3
TRBV11-2	TRBJ2-1	CASSFVIAGGRNEQFF
TRBV19	TRBJ2-1	CASSPGTSGRARNEQFF
TRBV5-1	TRBJ2-7	CASSLVQDYEQYF
TRBV4-3	TRBJ2-2	CASSQGRVDTGELFF
TRBV5-6	TRBJ1-2	CASSFQGDYGYTF
TRBV12-3/TRBV12-4	TRBJ1-5	CASSSNGRPQHF
TRBV7-2	TRBJ2-7	CASSLRTGGSYEQYF
TRBV11-2	TRBJ1-4	CASSSGTGKKLFF
TRBV7-9	TRBJ1-1	CASSLAGWDTEAFF
TRBV5-1	TRBJ2-1	CASSAGIRLAGDEQFF
TRBV10-3	TRBJ2-1	CAISTSGSPNEQFF
TRBV6-5	TRBJ1-1	CASSYSLGGTEAFF
TRBV6-5	TRBJ1-5	CASSYSPGGNQPQHF
TRBV30	TRBJ1-3	CAWGPGSGNTIYF
TRBV2	TRBJ2-5	CASSEAGSAETQYF
TRBV27	TRBJ2-1	CASSLLLAASYNEQFF
TRBV10-3	TRBJ2-3	CAISVSGTTSTDTQYF
TRBV30	TRBJ2-1	CAWSGWREGGEQFF
TRBV27	TRBJ1-2	CASREGRLTRGYTF
TRBV7-9	TRBJ1-4	CASSLTGATNEKLFF
TRBV29-1	TRBJ1-2	CSVTREGGGYTF
TRBV19	TRBJ1-4	CASGDRGLDEKLFF
TRBV11-3	TRBJ2-7	CASSPTGIHEQYF
TRBV24-1	TRBJ1-5	CATSLGRGASNQPQHF
TRBV5-1	TRBJ2-3	CASSLLTGGSTDTQYF
TRBV3-1/TRBV3-2	TRBJ2-7	CASSLIGTGGYEQYF
TRBV11-1	TRBJ2-2	CASTGQSTGELFF
TRBV7-2	TRBJ1-5	CASSRPGQGVQPQHF
TRBV9	TRBJ2-7	CASPNESTYEQYF
TRBV30	TRBJ2-7	CAWSPGYEQYF
TRBV5-4	TRBJ2-7	CASSSNTDAEQYF
TRBV6-4	TRBJ2-1	CASRGPAVGGYNEQFF
TRBV6-6	TRBJ2-4	CASSPSWAGDKNIQYF
TRBV19	TRBJ2-7	CASSRAALREQYF
TRBV9	TRBJ2-2	CASSSPGLLRKSAGELFF
TRBV6-2/TRBV6-3	TRBJ2-2	CASSSPRPGLAGGGELFF
TRBV30	TRBJ2-1	CAWSVRLRGSNEQFF
TRBV4-3	TRBJ2-5	CASSQDRRGQETQYF
TRBV15	TRBJ1-5	CATSPSYRDTYQPQHF
TRBV10-3	TRBJ2-2	CAIRLAGGDGGELFF
TRBV19	TRBJ1-1	CASSIWTASNTEAFF
TRBV7-3	TRBJ1-4	CASSLSAGEKLFF
TRBV6-6	TRBJ1-2	CASNGTPYSYGYTF
TRBV24-1	TRBJ2-2	CATSVLGGGTGELFF
TRBV11-2	TRBJ1-3	CASSRDRAGNTIYF
TRBV3-1/TRBV3-2	TRBJ2-3	CASNQPGADTQYF
TRBV28	TRBJ1-4	CASSHSDAGGNEKLFF
TRBV7-8	TRBJ1-5	CASSLYGQGNNQPQHF
TRBV2	TRBJ1-6	CASSDSLGGLISPLHF
TRBV7-9	TRBJ2-7	CASSPRDEQYF
TRBV18	TRBJ2-5	CASSRDRDQETQYF